The rows below give T cell receptor beta chains drawn from one sample of a study of T cells after yellow fever vaccination. Using its own MiXCR run on the 5' RACE reads, TCRdb lists one record per CDR3 protein. The repertoire consists of 500,000 to 700,000 distinct CDR3 sequences, with roughly 21% occurring once and the leading ten covering roughly an eighth. Material: PBMCs, obtained 15 days after the yellow fever booster vaccination. The receptors originated from a man younger than 40 who received the YFV17D yellow fever vaccine. CDR3s include the opening cysteine and the closing phenylalanine or tryptophan. A D gene is named only where the DNA matches it firmly. Only part of the rows carry a size: once, few, many, or a class if the clone is expanded.

d_call | j_call | v_call | clone_size | cdr3_aa | cdr3_nt
- | TRBJ2-7 | TRBV27 | - | CASSLSTGLDEQYF | TGTGCCAGCAGTTTGAGTACCGGATTGGATGAGCAGTACTTC
- | TRBJ2-1 | TRBV20-1 | few | CSVPDGYNEQFF | TGCAGTGTCCCCGACGGATACAATGAGCAGTTCTTC
- | TRBJ2-5 | TRBV5-1 | many | CASGTDQETQYF | TGCGCCAGCGGGACGGATCAAGAGACCCAGTACTTC
TRBD2 | TRBJ2-1 | TRBV6-2/TRBV6-3 | - | CAASGTYNEQFF | TGTGCCGCAAGCGGGACTTACAATGAGCAGTTCTTC
TRBD1 | TRBJ2-2 | TRBV6-1 | - | CASTSGTANTGELFF | TGTGCCAGCACCTCCGGGACAGCGAACACCGGGGAGCTGTTTTTT
- | TRBJ2-3 | TRBV3-1 | - | CASSQDAGRFQYF | TGTGCCAGCAGCCAAGATGCGGGCAGGTTTCAGTATTTT
TRBD1 | TRBJ1-2 | TRBV25-1 | - | CASSDSLPGTANYGYTF | TGTGCCAGCAGTGATTCATTACCCGGGACAGCTAACTATGGCTACACCTTC
- | TRBJ1-4 | TRBV28 | few | CATTQGRASEKLFF | TGTGCCACCACCCAGGGTAGGGCATCTGAAAAACTGTTTTTT
- | TRBJ2-7 | TRBV7-2 | - | CASSLARTGYEQYF | TGTGCCAGCAGCTTAGCGCGGACTGGCTACGAGCAGTACTTC
TRBD1 | TRBJ2-1 | TRBV5-1 | - | CASSFGTGVGEQFF | TGCGCCAGCAGCTTTGGGACAGGGGTGGGAGAGCAGTTCTTC
- | TRBJ2-2 | TRBV7-8 | - | CASSSKSGSLRELFF | TGTGCCAGCAGCTCCAAATCGGGGTCACTCCGGGAGCTGTTTTTT
- | TRBJ2-7 | TRBV7-2 | - | CASSPAGSGLYEQYF | TGTGCCAGCAGCCCGGCTGGTAGCGGTCTGTACGAGCAGTACTTC
- | TRBJ2-5 | TRBV11-2 | few | CASSPRAFETQYF | TGTGCCAGCAGCCCCCGGGCGTTTGAGACCCAGTACTTC
- | TRBJ2-2 | TRBV29-1 | - | CSGKDTGELFF | TGCAGCGGCAAGGACACCGGGGAGCTGTTTTTT
TRBD2 | TRBJ2-1 | TRBV12-3/TRBV12-4 | - | CASSKAGGLRKEQFF | TGTGCCAGCAGCAAGGCGGGAGGGTTAAGGAAGGAGCAGTTCTTC
- | TRBJ2-3 | TRBV6-5 | - | CASSYGSGTDTQYF | TGTGCCAGCAGTTACGGCAGTGGCACAGATACGCAGTATTTT
TRBD2 | TRBJ2-7 | TRBV28 | - | CASSPPTSGYREQYF | TGTGCCAGCAGTCCCCCGACTAGCGGGTACCGCGAGCAGTACTTC